These T cell receptor beta chains were read from a single sample in a study of post-analysis software for immune sequencing data. MiXCR was run by TCRdb on the PCR reads, yielding one entry per CDR3 protein. The profile covers some 690,000 distinct CDR3 sequences, with roughly 27% appearing a single time and around 0.56% taken by the ten largest. Sample: blood. The source of these receptors is a girl under 18 with multiple sclerosis. Each CDR3 is given with its conserved first and last residue. D genes are given only for firm matches. Clone size, where shown, is once, few, many, or a class for clones that have expanded.

D,J,V,size,DNA,CDR3
.,TRBJ2-3,TRBV7-2,.,TGTGCCAGCAGCGCCGGGACGCAGTATTTT,CASSAGTQYF
TRBD2,TRBJ2-1,TRBV12-3/TRBV12-4,.,TGTGCCAGCAGTTTACCTTGGGGGGGAAGTTCCCACAATGAGCAGTTCTTC,CASSLPWGGSSHNEQFF
TRBD2,TRBJ2-5,TRBV7-2,few,TGTGCCAGCAGCCCATCGGGACTAGCGGAAGAGACCCAGTACTTC,CASSPSGLAEETQYF
.,TRBJ1-5,TRBV6-6,.,TGTGCCACCCTAAGATCCGGGGCAGCATCCAATCAGCCCCAGCATTTT,CATLRSGAASNQPQHF
.,TRBJ1-1,TRBV20-1,.,TGCAGTGCTAGAGATGGCTTGGCCACTGAAGCTTTCTTT,CSARDGLATEAFF
TRBD1,TRBJ1-6,TRBV3-1,.,TGTGCCAGCAGCCAAGCGCACAGGGGTGGTTCACCCCTCCACTTT,CASSQAHRGGSPLHF
.,TRBJ1-6,TRBV20-1,.,TGCAGTGCTAATCGGGGGCGTAAAAATTCACCCCTCCACTTT,CSANRGRKNSPLHF
TRBD1,TRBJ2-7,TRBV11-2,.,TGTGCCAGCAGACGAATCCTCCGGGACAGGGTCTACGAGCAGTACTTC,CASRRILRDRVYEQYF
.,TRBJ2-7,TRBV13,.,TGTGCCAGCAGCTTGGGGCCAGGGGGGCCCTACGAGCAGTACTTC,CASSLGPGGPYEQYF
TRBD2,TRBJ2-1,TRBV7-9,few,TGTGCCAGCAGCTTGTCAAGCGGGACGAGCTCCTACAATGAGCAGTTCTTC,CASSLSSGTSSYNEQFF
.,TRBJ2-5,TRBV2,.,TGTGCCAGCAGTGTCACAGCCCCGGTCAGGCAAGAGACCCAGTACTTC,CASSVTAPVRQETQYF
.,TRBJ1-2,TRBV7-2,few,TGTGCCAGCAGCATCCGATATGGCTACACCTTC,CASSIRYGYTF
.,TRBJ2-5,TRBV29-1,.,TGCAGCGTTGACTGGACCGGCGAGACCCAGTACTTC,CSVDWTGETQYF
TRBD1,TRBJ2-1,TRBV7-2,.,TGTGCCAGCAGCCCACAGGGGGTAGAGCAGTTCTTC,CASSPQGVEQFF
TRBD1,TRBJ2-7,TRBV7-9,few,TGTGCCAGCCGGGACAGGAGCTCCTACGAGCAGTACTTC,CASRDRSSYEQYF
.,TRBJ2-7,TRBV7-2,.,TGTGCCAGCAGCCTAACTTTCCAGTACGAGCAGTACTTC,CASSLTFQYEQYF